A single sample is the source of the 28 T cell receptor beta chains below, sequenced in a study of blood T cell repertoires in COVID-19. Generated by immunoSEQ multiplex PCR, the TCRdb table keeps only in-frame clones and is missing some. The table lists under 250,000 clones, about 88% of them singletons. Sequences were obtained from peripheral blood. Receptor source: a man aged 45-65 years who had recovered from COVID-19.

This clone has a handful of counts. The chain links TRBV9 to TRBJ2-7; 9 bases are a match to TRBD2. Per germline, CDR1 SGDLS and CDR2 YYNGEE. The junction had 8 bases not matched to a gene; V was cut back by 0 bases and J by 4 bases. This CDR3 spans 16 amino acids. The CDR3 sequence is CASSVAASGNLYEQYF. CDR3 in DNA: TGTGCCAGCAGCGTAGCGGCTAGCGGGAACCTATACGAGCAGTACTTC.

This chain connects TRBV30 to TRBJ2-7, with TRBD1 matching 10 bases. The CDR3 extends over 15 amino acids. Germline CDR1 GTSNPN, CDR2 SVGIG (reference sequence). Trimming at V came to 2 bases and at J to 3 bases, leaving 7 bases not matched to a gene. CDR3 region: CAWSHLGDRGYEQYF. The DNA of the CDR3 is TGTGCCTGGAGTCATCTCGGGGACAGGGGCTACGAGCAGTACTTC.

This chain connects TRBV7-6 to TRBJ2-7, with TRBD2 matching over 9 bases. Trimming removed 2 bases from V and 3 bases from J; junction bases left unmatched: 23. Germline V gene sequence: CDR1 SGHVS, CDR2 FNYEAQ. CDR3 size: 21 residues. The CDR3 is CASSLSPPIRGRAGANYEQYF. The CDR3 DNA reads TGTGCCAGCAGCTTATCTCCCCCCATACGCGGGAGGGCCGGGGCGAACTACGAGCAGTACTTC.

This clone was detected only a few times. This rearrangement joins TRBV27 to TRBJ1-5; D possibly corresponds to TRBD1 (6 bases). CDR3 length: 16 residues. V shed 2 bases and J shed 3 bases, with 14 bases lying between them. Germline assignment: CDR1 MNHEY and CDR2 SMNVEV (reference sequence). The DNA for the CDR3 is TGTGCCAGCAGTTTACTTTCCAGGGGTAACAATCAGCCCCAGCATTTT. Translating gives CASSLLSRGNNQPQHF.

The J gene is TRBJ2-2, the V gene TRBV7-8; the D gene is possibly TRBD1 (5 bases). Germline assignment: CDR1 SGHVS and CDR2 FQNEAQ. The CDR3 loop spans 18 amino acids. V was cut by 1 base and J by 6 bases, with 21 bases left in between. The CDR3 nucleotides read TGTGCCAGCAGCTTAGATGCCCCTGGCAGGGCACGAGCCGGGGAGCTGTTTTTT. Amino acids: CASSLDAPGRARAGELFF.

This chain joins TRBV9 and TRBJ2-1, with D unclear. The germline CDR1 and CDR2 sequences are SGDLS and YYNGEE. Trimming left V 0 bases short and J 2 bases short, with 18 bases between. This CDR3 contains 18 residues. The CDR3 spells CASSVVELRRPAYNEQFF. CDR3 DNA sequence: TGTGCCAGCAGCGTAGTGGAGTTGAGGCGGCCTGCCTACAATGAGCAGTTCTTC.

This clone has only one observation. The chain joins TRBV18 to TRBJ1-2, with 10 nucleotides matching TRBD1. Germline CDR1 reads KGHSH; CDR2 reads LQKENI. The J segment lost 4 bases and the V segment lost 3 bases, leaving 8 bases of the junction unmatched. The CDR3 has 16 amino acids. The CDR3 here is CASSPREDRGVYGYTF. The CDR3 DNA is TGTGCCAGCTCACCCCGTGAGGACAGGGGGGTCTATGGCTACACCTTC.

The chain recombines TRBV10-1 with TRBJ2-2; D may be TRBD1 (6 bases). V lost 2 bases, J lost 6 bases, and 13 bases lay in between. This CDR3 spans 15 amino acids. Germline V lookup: CDR1 WNHNN, CDR2 SYGVQD (reference sequence). CDR3 in DNA: TGCGCCAGCAGTGAGGCCAGGGGCTGGGCCGGGGAGCTGTTTTTT. It translates to CASSEARGWAGELFF.

The chain recombines TRBV5-1 with TRBJ2-1; TRBD2 matches at 8 bases. With V trimmed by 0 bases and J by 0 bases, 2 bases remained unmatched. Germline assignment: CDR1 SGHRS and CDR2 YFSETQ. The CDR3 runs 16 residues. The DNA for the CDR3 is TGCGCCAGCAGCTTGGTAGCGGGGACCTCCTACAATGAGCAGTTCTTC. Translating gives CASSLVAGTSYNEQFF.

Here the CDR3 DNA reads TGTGCCAGTGGAGCAGGGGGGCGAGAGACCCAGTACTTC. It codes for CASGAGGRETQYF. The rearrangement joins TRBV25-1 to TRBJ2-5; weak D call: TRBD1 (7 bases). This CDR3 region has 13 residues. Germline CDR1 is MGHDK and CDR2 is SYGVNS. Trimming took off 9 bases at V and 4 bases at J, with 15 bases between the two ends.

The chain is built from TRBV5-1 and TRBJ2-7; 7 bases match TRBD2. CDR1 and CDR2 (germline): SGHRS, YFSETQ. The length of the CDR3 is 15 residues. V lost 0 bases to trimming and J lost 2 bases; unmatched junction nucleotides: 5. The DNA for the CDR3 is TGCGCCAGCAGCTTGGTTAGCGGGTCGACCTACGAGCAGTACTTC. It translates to CASSLVSGSTYEQYF.

For this clone: Other DNA sequences in this specimen translate into the identical CDR3. The chain couples TRBV18 to TRBJ1-1; 8 nucleotides match TRBD1. With V trimmed by 3 bases and J by 5 bases, 2 bases remained unmatched. The CDR3 is 13 residues long. Germline CDR1 is KGHSH and CDR2 is LQKENI. The CDR3 loop is CASSPDRGTEAFF. The CDR3 nucleotides are TGTGCCAGCTCACCCGACAGGGGTACTGAAGCTTTCTTT. Together with reference TRBV18 and TRBJ1-1, the CDR3 gives the full variable domain: NAGVMQNPRHLVRRRGQEARLRCSPMKGHSHVYWYRQLPEEGLKFMVYLQKENIIDESGMPKERFSAEFPKEGPSILRIQQVVRGDSAAYFCASSPDRGTEAFFGQGTRLTVV.

This chain connects TRBV7-2 to TRBJ2-3; D not resolved. Germline-derived CDR1 and CDR2 are SGHTA and FQGNSA. Trimming removed 0 bases at V and 1 base at J, with 5 bases between. CDR3 length equals 14 residues. In DNA form, the CDR3 reads TGTGCCAGCAGCTTAGCTACTGGCACAGATACGCAGTATTTT. Protein sequence: CASSLATGTDTQYF.

The chain links TRBV30 to TRBJ1-5; 8 bases are shared with TRBD1. The CDR3 totals 16 residues. CDR1 is GTSNPN and CDR2 is SVGIG in the germline V gene (reference sequence). V lost 1 base and J lost 0; bases outside the gene matches: 5. Written as DNA, the CDR3 is TGTGCCTGGAGTGGACAGGGGACTATTAGCAATCAGCCCCAGCATTTT. It translates to CAWSGQGTISNQPQHF.

The chain is built from TRBV5-1 and TRBJ2-6; D remains unclear. The CDR3 has 16 amino acids. V lost 3 bases and J lost 0, with 10 bases in between. Germline CDR1 and CDR2: SGHRS and YFSETQ. The CDR3 nucleotides are TGCGCCAGCAGCTCACAGAGAAGCTCTGGGGCCAACGTCCTGACTTTC. Its translation: CASSSQRSSGANVLTF.

V gene TRBV28 combines with J gene TRBJ2-2, with 7 bases that match TRBD2. Trimming took 5 bases from V and 4 from J; bases not matched to a gene: 7. CDR1 and CDR2 from the germline V gene are MDHEN and SYDVKM. The CDR3 extends over 15 amino acids. As DNA, the CDR3 is TGTGCCAGCAGTCTACTCGGGGGGTCCACCGGGGAGCTGTTTTTT. Translating gives CASSLLGGSTGELFF.

V usage is TRBV18 and J usage is TRBJ2-5, with 8 bases that match TRBD2. Germline V gives CDR1 KGHSH, CDR2 LQKENI. CDR3 size: 16 residues. V trimming: 5 bases; J trimming: 4 bases; junction bases outside the gene matches: 12. In nucleotides, the CDR3 is TGTGCCAGCTCAACTCCGGGACTAGTAGTTCCAGAGACCCAGTACTTC. As protein: CASSTPGLVVPETQYF.

The rearrangement links TRBV5-1 to TRBJ2-1; 14 bases fit TRBD2. The CDR3 consists of 14 residues. The germline V gene has CDR1 SGHRS and CDR2 YFSETQ. The ends lost 6 bases at V and 7 bases at J; junction bases unmatched: 3. This CDR3 reads CASTRTSGGNEQFF. The CDR3 bases are TGCGCCAGCACCCGGACTAGCGGGGGGAATGAGCAGTTCTTC. Using reference TRBV5-1 and TRBJ2-1 for the parts outside the CDR3, the full variable domain is KAGVTQTPRYLIKTRGQQVTLSCSPISGHRSVSWYQQTPGQGLQFLFEYFSETQRNKGNFPGRFSGRQFSNSRSEMNVSTLELGDSALYLCASTRTSGGNEQFFGPGTRLTVL.

The chain couples TRBV4-1 to TRBJ1-5, with 7 bases that match TRBD1. CDR1 is MGHRA and CDR2 is YSYEKL in the germline V gene. The CDR3 is 15 amino acids. V shed 4 bases, J shed 7 bases, and the junction held 10 bases outside the gene matches. The CDR3 sequence is CASSPTDRDEQPQHF. CDR3 nucleotides: TGCGCCAGCAGCCCCACAGACAGGGACGAGCAGCCCCAGCATTTT.

The chain employs TRBV10-2 and TRBJ2-7; D remains ambiguous. Trimming removed 2 bases at V and 4 bases at J, with 12 bases between. The CDR3 is 14 amino acids. The V gene's germline CDR1 is WSHSY and CDR2 SAAADI. In DNA form, the CDR3 reads TGCGCCAGCAGTGAGGGTCCGGGTCTTTACGAGCAGTACTTC. As protein: CASSEGPGLYEQYF.

The V call is TRBV28, the J call TRBJ2-4; 7 nucleotides align to TRBD1. In germline, CDR1 is MDHEN, CDR2 SYDVKM. Losses at the gene ends were 1 base for V and 0 bases for J; bases not matched to a gene: 9. The CDR3 extends over 18 amino acids. The CDR3 loop reads CASSLLSTGLEAKNIQYF. The CDR3 DNA reads as TGTGCCAGCAGTTTATTGTCGACAGGGCTTGAAGCCAAAAACATTCAGTACTTC.

J is TRBJ2-1 and V is TRBV11-2; 7 nucleotides match TRBD2. This CDR3 comprises 18 residues. V trimming: 4 bases; J trimming: 7 bases; junction bases outside the gene matches: 19. Looked up from germline, CDR1 is SGHAT and CDR2 is FQNNGV. The CDR3 region is CASSSNTPSGPRRNEQFF. CDR3 coding DNA: TGTGCCAGCAGCTCCAATACCCCTAGCGGCCCCCGTCGAAATGAGCAGTTCTTC.

The rearrangement links TRBV18 to TRBJ1-5, with no clear D. This CDR3 spans 16 amino acids. In germline, CDR1 is KGHSH, CDR2 LQKENI. Trimming took 3 bases from V and 2 from J, leaving 14 bases between them. CDR3 residues: CASSPRPGEGNQPQHF. CDR3 nucleotide sequence: TGTGCCAGCTCACCTCGCCCTGGGGAGGGCAATCAGCCCCAGCATTTT. Full variable domain (missing parts from reference TRBV18 and TRBJ1-5): NAGVMQNPRHLVRRRGQEARLRCSPMKGHSHVYWYRQLPEEGLKFMVYLQKENIIDESGMPKERFSAEFPKEGPSILRIQQVVRGDSAAYFCASSPRPGEGNQPQHFGDGTRLSIL.

The genes are TRBV18 and TRBJ2-7; unclear D gene. Trimming stripped 3 bases from V and 3 bases from J, with 15 bases between. CDR1 and CDR2 from the germline V gene are KGHSH and LQKENI. The CDR3 is 15 residues long. DNA for the CDR3: TGTGCCAGCTCACCTGGGTCAGGCCCCAACTACGAGCAGTACTTC. It encodes CASSPGSGPNYEQYF. Combining the CDR3 with reference TRBV18 and TRBJ2-7 gives the whole variable domain NAGVMQNPRHLVRRRGQEARLRCSPMKGHSHVYWYRQLPEEGLKFMVYLQKENIIDESGMPKERFSAEFPKEGPSILRIQQVVRGDSAAYFCASSPGSGPNYEQYFGPGTRLTVT.

The genes are TRBV30 and TRBJ2-7, with 9 bases identical to TRBD1. The junction had 5 bases not matched to a gene; V was cut back by 3 bases and J by 2 bases. From germline, CDR1 is GTSNPN and CDR2 SVGIG (reference sequence). This CDR3 contains 14 residues. CDR3 nucleotide sequence: TGTGCCTGGAGAGGGACAGGGAGACCCTACGAGCAGTACTTC. Translation gives CAWRGTGRPYEQYF.

This chain uses TRBV5-1 with TRBJ2-5; D unclear. V lost 0 bases and J lost 2, with 8 bases in between. Germline CDR1 and CDR2: SGHRS and YFSETQ. CDR3 length equals 14 residues. The CDR3 DNA reads as TGCGCCAGCAGCTTGGAACCCCTACAAGAGACCCAGTACTTC. This encodes CASSLEPLQETQYF.

V is TRBV5-1 and J is TRBJ2-1, with 9 bases fitting TRBD2. The V gene's germline CDR1 is SGHRS and CDR2 YFSETQ. Trimming cost V 4 bases and J 4 bases; bases outside gene matches: 3. The CDR3 has 14 residues. Written as DNA, the CDR3 is TGCGCCAGCAGCCTCCTAGCGGGATACAATGAGCAGTTCTTC. Amino acids: CASSLLAGYNEQFF.

The chain combines TRBV7-9 with TRBJ1-4; possibly TRBD1 for D (6 bases). The CDR3 sequence is 14 residues long. Germline V gives CDR1 SEHNR, CDR2 FQNEAQ (reference sequence). The V gene lost 4 bases and the J gene lost 8 bases, with 14 bases spanning the gap. CDR3 loop: CASSWDKAREKLFF. The CDR3 nucleotides are TGTGCCAGCAGCTGGGACAAGGCGCGCGAAAAACTGTTTTTT.